The 17 T cell receptor beta chains reported below all come from one sample, sequenced in a study of control samples from healthy donors and cancer patients. Libraries were prepared by immunoSEQ multiplex PCR; TCRdb keeps only in-frame clonotypes and omits some of them. The sample contains about 180,000 clones, 90% of which appear only once. The source material was blood. The source is a woman in her forties or fifties in good health.

This chain uses TRBV3-1 (or the pseudogene TRBV3-2) with TRBJ2-3; 14 nucleotides match TRBD2. The ends lost 6 bases at V and 1 base at J; junction bases unmatched: 9. CDR3 size: 18 residues. CDR1 is LGHDT, CDR2 YNNKEL, per germline (reference sequence). The CDR3, as DNA: TGTGCCAGCAGGAGTGGGACTAGCGGGAGAAGGGGCACAGATACGCAGTATTTT. This codes for CASRSGTSGRRGTDTQYF.

This rearrangement joins TRBV19 to TRBJ1-3, with D possibly being TRBD1 (5 bases). This CDR3 is 15 amino acids long. The V gene lost 6 bases and the J gene lost 0 bases, with 12 bases spanning the gap. Germline-derived CDR1 and CDR2 are LNHDA and SQIVND (reference sequence). The CDR3 region has the DNA TGTGCCAGTAGCGGGCAGGGCAACTCTGGAAACACCATATATTTT. This gives the protein CASSGQGNSGNTIYF.

The V gene is TRBV7-2, the J gene TRBJ2-7, with D possibly matching TRBD2 (6 bases). Trimming left V 3 bases short and J 4 bases short, with 16 bases between. Germline lookup yields CDR1 SGHTA and CDR2 FQGNSA. This CDR3 is built from 15 residues. Written as DNA, the CDR3 is TGTGCCAGCAGCTTGGGAGACGGCGGACTATACGAGCAGTACTTC. It translates to CASSLGDGGLYEQYF.

The chain recombines TRBV28 with TRBJ1-3; D is ambiguous. The V gene's germline CDR1 is MDHEN and CDR2 SYDVKM. Trimming stripped 2 bases from V and 0 bases from J, with 8 bases between. The CDR3 contains 15 residues. The chain's CDR3 is CASSLQLVSGNTIYF. The CDR3 DNA is TGTGCCAGCAGTTTACAACTTGTCTCTGGAAACACCATATATTTT.

This clone was found a few times. The chain combines TRBV9 with TRBJ2-2; D remains unclear. Germline V lookup: CDR1 SGDLS, CDR2 YYNGEE. The CDR3 length is 13 residues. V was trimmed by 7 bases and J by 7 bases, leaving 14 bases between them. The DNA for the CDR3 is TGTGCCAGCGGTTCTACAGTCGGCGGGGAGCTGTTTTTT. Its translation is CASGSTVGGELFF.

The chain uses TRBV4-1 and TRBJ2-1; D perhaps matches TRBD1 (6 bases). The CDR3 is 17 residues long. Trimming took off 3 bases at V and 2 bases at J, with 17 bases between the two ends. The germline gives CDR1 MGHRA, CDR2 YSYEKL. The CDR3 sequence: CASSHPRGGGTYNEQFF. In DNA, the CDR3 is TGCGCCAGCAGCCACCCCAGGGGTGGGGGTACCTACAATGAGCAGTTCTTC.

In this sample, this clone turned up a few times. The DNA for the CDR3 is TGTGCCAGTAGTATGAAACCTTATAGCAATCAGCCCCAGCATTTT. Translation: CASSMKPYSNQPQHF. J is TRBJ1-5 and V is TRBV19; D not resolved. The germline V gene encodes CDR1 LNHDA and CDR2 SQIVND (reference sequence). This CDR3 has 15 amino acids. Trimming left V 3 bases short and J 0 bases short, with 9 bases between.

The CDR3 DNA follows: TGCGCCAGCAGCCGTTCCTGGCAGGGACAGACTATAGTTGGGGAGGCTTTCTTT. Amino acid sequence: CASSRSWQGQTIVGEAFF. V usage is TRBV4-1 and J usage is TRBJ1-1, with TRBD1 matching over 7 bases. This CDR3 is built from 18 residues. Germline lookup yields CDR1 MGHRA and CDR2 YSYEKL. V dropped 4 bases and J dropped 11; count of bases not matched to a gene: 25.

This clone was counted a single time. The J gene is TRBJ2-2, the V gene TRBV2, with a tentative D call TRBD2 (7 bases). Germline loops: CDR1 SNHLY, CDR2 FYNNEI. V dropped 4 bases and J dropped 2 bases, with 20 bases sitting between them. The CDR3 is made up of 18 amino acids. The CDR3 loop is CASSVRWDAGANTGELFF. The DNA for the CDR3 is TGTGCCAGCAGTGTTCGTTGGGACGCGGGGGCAAACACCGGGGAGCTGTTTTTT.

The chain has TRBV6-5 and TRBJ2-1; D unclear. Trimming stripped 2 bases from V and 7 bases from J, with 18 bases between. CDR1 is MNHEY, CDR2 SVGAGI, per germline. The CDR3 is 16 amino acids. CDR3 loop: CASSYRASIVGNEQFF. The CDR3 region has the DNA TGTGCCAGCAGTTACAGGGCAAGTATAGTCGGGAATGAGCAGTTCTTC.

This chain connects TRBV7-2 to TRBJ1-1; no reliable D call. Trimming removed 5 bases from V and 0 bases from J, with 10 bases in between. Germline CDR1 is SGHTA and CDR2 is FQGNSA. The CDR3 is 14 residues long. CDR3 protein: CASSPQPLNTEAFF. The CDR3 DNA follows: TGTGCCAGCAGCCCACAGCCACTGAACACTGAAGCTTTCTTT.

The rearrangement joins TRBV13 to TRBJ2-3; TRBD2 matches at 8 bases. CDR3 size: 16 residues. Trimming removed 1 base from V and 10 bases from J; junction bases left unmatched: 13. In germline, CDR1 is PRHDT, CDR2 FYEKMQ (reference sequence). CDR3 sequence (DNA): TGTGCCAGCAGCTTAGAGAGCGGGGGTGGCCCCCGACCGCAGTATTTT. Protein product: CASSLESGGGPRPQYF.

V usage is TRBV7-3 and J usage is TRBJ2-2; possible D gene TRBD1, 5 bases. CDR3 length equals 15 residues. The V gene lost 2 bases and the J gene lost 3 bases, with 10 bases spanning the gap. From germline, CDR1 is SGHTA and CDR2 FQGTGA. The CDR3 coding sequence is TGTGCCAGCAGCTTATCCAGGGATGACACCGGGGAGCTGTTTTTT. Its translation: CASSLSRDDTGELFF.

The chain carries TRBV30 and TRBJ2-1, with unresolved D. Trimming took 3 bases from V and 7 from J, leaving 4 bases between them. Germline assignment: CDR1 GTSNPN and CDR2 SVGIG (reference sequence). The CDR3 runs 10 residues. CDR3 region: CAWSLNEQFF. In DNA form, the CDR3 reads TGTGCCTGGAGCCTGAATGAGCAGTTCTTC.

V usage is TRBV7-2 and J usage is TRBJ1-5; 7 bases are shared with TRBD1. The germline CDR1 and CDR2 sequences are SGHTA and FQGNSA. This CDR3 contains 14 residues. J was trimmed by 3 bases and V by 4 bases; bases with no gene match: 3. CDR3 region: CASSWGQINQPQHF. As DNA, the CDR3 is TGTGCCAGCAGCTGGGGACAGATCAATCAGCCCCAGCATTTT.

This clone was seen just once. The chain combines TRBV5-1 with TRBJ1-6; no reliable D call. The germline CDR1 and CDR2 sequences are SGHRS and YFSETQ. V gave up 4 bases and J gave up 6 bases, with 14 bases separating them. This CDR3 is 15 amino acids long. CDR3 bases: TGCGCCAGCAGCACTCTTTCTGCCCCTAATTCACCCCTCCACTTT. Amino acids: CASSTLSAPNSPLHF.

This sequence joins TRBV6-5 and TRBJ2-3; D uncertain. Trimming removed 6 bases at V and 5 bases at J, with 6 bases between. The V gene's germline CDR1 is MNHEY and CDR2 SVGAGI. The CDR3 loop spans 11 amino acids. CDR3 DNA: TGTGCCAGCAGGCAACTAGATACGCAGTATTTT. Its protein product is CASRQLDTQYF.